The rows below give T cell receptor beta chains drawn from one sample of a study of OX40 agonist ivuxolimab in advanced cancers. Method: immunoSEQ multiplex PCR; TCRdb's copy keeps in-frame clones and lacks some. Of tens of thousands of clones in the sample, over 75% were seen once. Sequenced material: CD4+ or CD8+ T cells sorted from blood, taken in a trial of the OX40 agonist ivuxolimab. These receptor sequences come from an adult with an advanced solid tumor such as melanoma, head and neck, liver or kidney cancer. The CDR3 runs from the conserved cysteine through the conserved F or W. The D gene is left open where the match is weak. Clone size is given for some rows only: seen once, a few or many times, or a class if the clone is expanded.

d_gene	abundance	v_gene	j_gene	CDR3aa	CDR3nt
TRBD1	-	TRBV19	TRBJ2-7	CASSRDPPGRGSYEQYF	TGTGCCAGTAGTAGGGATCCCCCGGGCAGGGGGTCCTACGAGCAGTACTTC
-	-	TRBV19	TRBJ2-3	CASSSGGATDTQYF	TGTGCCAGTAGTAGTGGGGGGGCCACAGATACGCAGTATTTT
TRBD1	-	TRBV5-1	TRBJ1-3	CASRGTGSSGNTIYF	TGCGCCAGCAGAGGGACAGGGTCCTCTGGAAACACCATATATTTT
-	once	TRBV29-1	TRBJ1-3	CSVRSSGNTIYF	TGCAGCGTTCGGTCCTCTGGAAACACCATATATTTT
TRBD2	-	TRBV11-2	TRBJ2-3	CASSLGVLAGGPDTQYF	TGTGCCAGCAGCTTAGGGGTTTTAGCGGGAGGGCCAGATACGCAGTATTTT
TRBD2	-	TRBV13	TRBJ2-3	CASSSSAGGGPDTQYF	TGTGCCAGCAGCTCCAGTGCGGGGGGGGGCCCAGATACGCAGTATTTT
TRBD2	-	TRBV30	TRBJ2-7	CAWNPYWGRAYEQYF	TGTGCCTGGAACCCGTATTGGGGGAGGGCCTACGAGCAGTACTTC
-	-	TRBV5-6	TRBJ2-3	CASSFGGRATDTQYF	TGTGCCAGCAGCTTCGGTGGCAGGGCCACAGATACGCAGTATTTT
TRBD1	-	TRBV7-9	TRBJ1-3	CASSTTGPGNTIYF	TGTGCCAGCAGCACGACAGGGCCTGGAAACACCATATATTTT
-	-	TRBV30	TRBJ1-6	CAGSRGPMSSYNSPLHF	TGTGCCGGCTCCCGGGGCCCAATGAGCTCCTATAATTCACCCCTCCACTTT
-	-	TRBV7-6	TRBJ2-3	CASSPPRGQGQDTQYF	TGTGCCAGCAGCCCACCTCGAGGGCAGGGGCAGGATACGCAGTATTTT